The entry below describes one T cell receptor beta chain. Its antigen is not identified. The data originate from a study of beta chain features in type 1 diabetes. Expressed TCRB transcripts were sequenced after all isolated RNA was converted to cDNA. Sequencing was performed with immunoSEQ multiplex PCR; in TCRdb, only in-frame clones are kept and a portion is missing. Counted here are about 53,000 clones, just under 65% occurring once; the ten biggest clones make up under 0.35%. J gave up 6 bases and V 3 bases, and 10 bases lay outside the gene matches. CDR1 and CDR2 (germline): SQVTM, ANQGSEA. This CDR3 has 14 amino acids. It was one heparinised blood draw, averaging about 116 mL, that each donor gave. Via the markers CD45RO/CCR7/CD25/CD127/CD95/CD27, stem cell-like memory, regulatory, central memory and naive CD4+ cells were sorted. Every sorted population was more than 95% pure. General study findings and limits: Lower insertion and higher deletion counts appeared at VDJ junctions in type 1 diabetes patients. TCRB CDR3 length was moderately but significantly reduced in all four CD4+ subsets of Type 1 diabetes patients.

This chain connects TRBV29-1 to TRBJ1-2; 7 bases are a match to TRBD1. The sequence was obtained from a woman in her twenties or thirties with type 1 diabetes. Sequencing used stem cell memory CD4+ T cells from blood. The CDR3 here is CSVEVVTGPDGYTF. The DNA of the CDR3 is TGCAGCGTTGAGGTAGTGACAGGGCCAGATGGCTACACCTTC.